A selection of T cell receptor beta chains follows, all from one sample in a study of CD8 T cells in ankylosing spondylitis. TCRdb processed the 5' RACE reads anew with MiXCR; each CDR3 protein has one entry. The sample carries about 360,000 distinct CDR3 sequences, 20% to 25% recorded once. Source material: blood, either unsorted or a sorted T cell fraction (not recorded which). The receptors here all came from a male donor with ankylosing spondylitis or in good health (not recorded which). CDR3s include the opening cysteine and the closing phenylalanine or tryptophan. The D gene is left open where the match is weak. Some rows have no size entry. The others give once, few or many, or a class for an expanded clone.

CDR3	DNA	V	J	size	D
CASSQGRPDPGHSYEQYF	TGTGCCAGCAGCCAAGGCCGACCCGACCCAGGACACTCCTACGAGCAGTACTTC	TRBV4-2	TRBJ2-7	NA	NA
CASSVETGVSYNEQFF	TGTGCCAGCAGCGTAGAGACAGGGGTGTCCTACAATGAGCAGTTCTTC	TRBV9	TRBJ2-1	NA	TRBD1
CASSLQGAGMNTEAFF	TGTGCCAGCAGCTTACAGGGTGCGGGTATGAACACTGAAGCTTTCTTT	TRBV11-2	TRBJ1-1	NA	NA
CASSYLGNEQFF	TGTGCCAGCAGCTATCTAGGGAATGAGCAGTTCTTC	TRBV7-9	TRBJ2-1	few	NA
CSASPGLFSYNEQFF	TGCAGTGCCAGCCCCGGTCTCTTCTCCTACAATGAGCAGTTCTTC	TRBV20-1	TRBJ2-1	NA	NA
CASSFEETYEQYF	TGTGCCAGCAGCTTTGAGGAGACCTACGAGCAGTACTTC	TRBV11-2	TRBJ2-7	few	NA
CASSLHLKDRAEQFF	TGTGCCAGCAGTTTGCATCTAAAGGACAGGGCGGAGCAGTTCTTC	TRBV12-3/TRBV12-4	TRBJ2-1	few	TRBD1
CAWSKRGPLEQFF	TGTGCCTGGAGTAAAAGGGGCCCATTAGAGCAGTTCTTC	TRBV30	TRBJ2-1	NA	NA
CASSMDSYSGNTIYF	TGTGCCAGCAGCATGGACTCTTACTCTGGAAACACCATATATTTT	TRBV5-5	TRBJ1-3	NA	NA
CASSLGVRGVEQYF	TGTGCCAGCAGCTTAGGGGTGAGAGGGGTCGAGCAGTACTTC	TRBV7-9	TRBJ2-7	NA	NA
CATSGTGGTDTQYF	TGTGCCACTTCCGGGACAGGGGGCACAGATACGCAGTATTTT	TRBV9	TRBJ2-3	NA	TRBD1
CASSLSGTGAGDTQYF	TGTGCCAGCAGTTTATCCGGGACAGGGGCCGGAGATACGCAGTATTTT	TRBV12-3/TRBV12-4	TRBJ2-3	NA	TRBD1
CASSSAVAGSNTGELFF	TGTGCCAGCAGTTCTGCCGTTGCGGGATCGAACACCGGGGAGCTGTTTTTT	TRBV12-3/TRBV12-4	TRBJ2-2	few	NA
CSVPGSLFEQFF	TGCAGCGTTCCGGGATCTCTCTTTGAGCAGTTCTTC	TRBV29-1	TRBJ2-1	many	NA
CASSQGLDRGITGELFF	TGTGCCAGCAGCCAAGGGTTAGACAGGGGAATCACCGGGGAGCTGTTTTTT	TRBV3-1	TRBJ2-2	few	TRBD1
CSVEKRDRGYEQYF	TGCAGCGTTGAAAAGCGGGACAGGGGCTACGAGCAGTACTTC	TRBV29-1	TRBJ2-7	many	TRBD1
CASSWAWGDQETQYF	TGTGCCAGCAGCTGGGCTTGGGGGGACCAAGAGACCCAGTACTTC	TRBV11-2	TRBJ2-5	few	NA
CASSLRQRTLDTQYF	TGCGCCAGCAGCTTGAGGCAGAGAACCCTAGATACGCAGTATTTT	TRBV5-1	TRBJ2-3	few	NA
CASSPWRRDRAYEQYF	TGTGCCAGCAGCCCATGGAGACGGGACAGGGCTTACGAGCAGTACTTC	TRBV7-9	TRBJ2-7	NA	TRBD1
CASSLGLSSSTDTQYF	TGTGCCAGCAGTTTAGGGTTGTCCTCTAGCACAGATACGCAGTATTTT	TRBV12-3/TRBV12-4	TRBJ2-3	few	NA
CASSPQGWGIDTQYF	TGTGCCAGCAGTCCCCAGGGGTGGGGGATAGATACGCAGTATTTT	TRBV12-3/TRBV12-4	TRBJ2-3	NA	NA
CASRSGVNEAFF	TGTGCCAGCAGGAGCGGAGTAAACGAAGCTTTCTTT	TRBV6-4	TRBJ1-1	few	NA
CASSQSWGMSYEQYF	TGTGCCAGCAGCCAAAGTTGGGGGATGAGCTACGAGCAGTACTTC	TRBV7-6	TRBJ2-7	NA	NA
CSAEGGYQPQHF	TGCAGTGCTGAGGGGGGGTATCAGCCCCAGCATTTT	TRBV20-1	TRBJ1-5	NA	NA
CSVDGTSGGANEQFF	TGCAGCGTTGACGGGACTAGCGGGGGGGCGAATGAGCAGTTCTTC	TRBV29-1	TRBJ2-1	NA	TRBD2
CASSQDLQGANEQFF	TGTGCCAGCAGCCAAGATCTGCAGGGGGCGAATGAGCAGTTCTTC	TRBV4-2	TRBJ2-1	NA	TRBD1
CASSQGLAGPDTQYF	TGTGCCAGCAGCCAAGGCCTAGCGGGGCCAGATACGCAGTATTTT	TRBV4-2	TRBJ2-3	many	TRBD2
CASSQLWGADSGANVLTF	TGCGCCAGCAGCCAGCTCTGGGGAGCTGACTCTGGGGCCAACGTCCTGACTTTC	TRBV4-1	TRBJ2-6	few	NA
CASSLEQGVYNEQFF	TGTGCCAGCAGCTTAGAACAGGGGGTGTACAATGAGCAGTTCTTC	TRBV7-8	TRBJ2-1	NA	TRBD1
CASSIPGQGYSPLHF	TGTGCCAGCAGCATACCGGGACAGGGTTATTCACCCCTCCACTTT	TRBV21-1	TRBJ1-6	NA	NA
CASSPTGNTYEQYF	TGTGCCAGCAGCCCGACAGGGAACACCTACGAGCAGTACTTC	TRBV7-9	TRBJ2-7	many	TRBD1
CASSVTGSGVGTDTQYF	TGTGCCAGCAGCGTTACTGGTAGCGGGGTAGGCACAGATACGCAGTATTTT	TRBV13	TRBJ2-3	few	TRBD2
CASTLSREAGELFF	TGTGCCAGCACCCTATCCCGGGAGGCCGGGGAGCTGTTTTTT	TRBV9	TRBJ2-2	many	TRBD2
CSAFRTSGGLGELFF	TGCAGTGCTTTCCGGACTAGCGGGGGTTTGGGGGAGCTGTTTTTT	TRBV20-1	TRBJ2-2	NA	TRBD2
CASSSGAGQETQYF	TGTGCCAGTAGTTCAGGTGCGGGTCAAGAGACCCAGTACTTC	TRBV19	TRBJ2-5	NA	NA
CSVLGLSYEQFF	TGCAGCGTTCTTGGTCTAAGCTATGAGCAGTTCTTC	TRBV29-1	TRBJ2-1	few	NA
CASSQESGTNNEQFF	TGCGCCAGCAGCCAAGAGTCAGGGACAAACAATGAGCAGTTCTTC	TRBV4-1	TRBJ2-1	NA	NA
CASSIVGTGGTEQFF	TGTGCCAGTAGTATTGTAGGGACAGGGGGCACTGAGCAGTTCTTC	TRBV19	TRBJ2-1	NA	TRBD1
CASSEGTGGDHEQFF	TGTGCCAGCAGCGAGGGGACAGGAGGCGATCATGAGCAGTTCTTC	TRBV9	TRBJ2-1	NA	TRBD1
CASMMGGLSTDTQYF	TGTGCCAGCATGATGGGCGGGCTCAGCACAGATACGCAGTATTTT	TRBV27	TRBJ2-3	few	NA
CSVVGSVDQETQYF	TGCAGCGTTGTCGGGTCAGTAGACCAAGAGACCCAGTACTTC	TRBV29-1	TRBJ2-5	NA	NA
CASSPRQGTSGNTIYF	TGTGCCAGCAGTCCGAGACAGGGCACCTCTGGAAACACCATATATTTT	TRBV27	TRBJ1-3	few	TRBD1
CASSLSGTWSPETQYF	TGTGCCAGCAGTTTATCTGGGACTTGGAGTCCAGAGACCCAGTACTTC	TRBV27	TRBJ2-5	NA	NA
CATRGTSGKETQYF	TGTGCCACCCGAGGGACTAGCGGCAAAGAGACCCAGTACTTC	TRBV6-1	TRBJ2-5	NA	TRBD2
CAGVRQTYTGELFF	TGTGCCGGGGTGAGGCAGACTTACACCGGGGAGCTGTTTTTT	TRBV28	TRBJ2-2	few	NA
CASSNGEVKPLHF	TGTGCCAGCAGTAATGGGGAGGTTAAACCCCTCCACTTT	TRBV27	TRBJ1-6	NA	NA
CASSDSDRSNYGYTF	TGTGCCAGCAGTGACAGCGACAGGTCAAACTATGGCTACACCTTC	TRBV2	TRBJ1-2	few	NA
CASSQVASGGTDTQYF	TGCGCCAGCAGCCAAGTCGCTAGCGGCGGCACAGATACGCAGTATTTT	TRBV4-1	TRBJ2-3	NA	TRBD2
CASSLETQETQYF	TGTGCCAGCAGTTTAGAAACACAAGAGACCCAGTACTTC	TRBV12-3/TRBV12-4	TRBJ2-5	few	NA
CASSPGFSQLSSYNEQFF	TGTGCCAGCAGCCCAGGGTTCTCGCAACTAAGCTCCTACAATGAGCAGTTCTTC	TRBV11-1	TRBJ2-1	few	NA
CASSLYLGYEQFF	TGTGCCAGCAGCTTGTATCTAGGATATGAGCAGTTCTTC	TRBV5-4	TRBJ2-1	few	NA
CASSPTYSSYNEQFF	TGTGCCAGCAGCCCCACTTATTCCTCCTACAATGAGCAGTTCTTC	TRBV7-9	TRBJ2-1	NA	NA
CASSLGAETGTTDTQYF	TGTGCCAGCAGCTTAGGGGCAGAGACAGGGACCACAGATACGCAGTATTTT	TRBV7-6	TRBJ2-3	NA	TRBD1
CASSPIAGGLETQYF	TGTGCCAGCAGCCCCATAGCGGGGGGGCTAGAGACCCAGTACTTC	TRBV9	TRBJ2-5	NA	TRBD2
CASRRPGTQEQYF	TGTGCCAGTAGAAGGCCCGGGACCCAGGAGCAGTACTTC	TRBV12-3/TRBV12-4	TRBJ2-7	few	NA
CASSLVGVSETQYF	TGTGCCAGCAGTTTAGTCGGTGTATCAGAGACCCAGTACTTC	TRBV12-3/TRBV12-4	TRBJ2-5	NA	NA
CAWSDTWGGNIQYF	TGTGCCTGGAGTGACACCTGGGGGGGAAACATTCAGTACTTC	TRBV30	TRBJ2-4	NA	TRBD2
CASSTGRDYEQYF	TGTGCCAGCAGTACCGGGCGGGACTACGAGCAGTACTTC	TRBV6-1	TRBJ2-7	NA	NA
CASSELNSGETQYF	TGTGCCAGCAGTGAATTAAACAGTGGAGAGACCCAGTACTTC	TRBV2	TRBJ2-5	NA	NA
CASSERDGQREQYF	TGTGCCAGCAGTGAGAGGGACGGCCAGCGGGAGCAGTACTTC	TRBV6-1	TRBJ2-7	NA	NA